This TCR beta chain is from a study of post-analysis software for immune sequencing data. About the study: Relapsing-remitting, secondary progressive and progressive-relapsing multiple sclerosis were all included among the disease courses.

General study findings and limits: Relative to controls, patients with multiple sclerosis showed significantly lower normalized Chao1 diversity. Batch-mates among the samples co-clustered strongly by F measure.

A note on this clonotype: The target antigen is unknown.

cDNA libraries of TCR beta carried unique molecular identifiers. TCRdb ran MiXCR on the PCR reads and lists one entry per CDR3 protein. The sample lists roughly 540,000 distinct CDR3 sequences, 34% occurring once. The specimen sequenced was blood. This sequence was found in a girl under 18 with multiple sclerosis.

CDR3 region: CASSLSGTVSYEQYF. Written as DNA, the CDR3 is TGTGCCAGCAGTTTATCAGGGACGGTATCCTACGAGCAGTACTTC. V is TRBV27 and J is TRBJ2-7, with D perhaps assigned TRBD1 or TRBD2 (5 bases each). The CDR3 is 15 amino acids. Trimming removed 0 bases from V and 1 base from J, with 10 bases in between. Germline V gene sequence: CDR1 MNHEY, CDR2 SMNVEV (reference sequence).